The 29 T cell receptor beta chains below come from one sample, sequenced in a study of CD8+ T cells in alopecia areata. Treatment here: oral pan-JAK inhibitor, 5-10 mg twice daily. cDNA reverse transcribed from extracted RNA served as the sequencing template. Profiling relied on immunoSEQ multiplex PCR, and the TCRdb table lists in-frame clones only, not all of them. This repertoire shows 200,000 to 250,000 clones, roughly 56% found once; its top ten account for about 1.4%. The sample here was CD4+ T cells sorted from blood, taken at week 4, from a patient treated with tofacitinib. The receptor set was obtained from a human donor with alopecia areata.

About this clone itself: This specimen includes other DNA sequences encoding the same CDR3. This sequence joins TRBV9 and TRBJ2-7; a weak D match, TRBD1 (5 bases). Per germline, CDR1 SGDLS and CDR2 YYNGEE. This CDR3 is built from 14 residues. Trimming shortened V by 0 bases and J by 2 bases, and 9 bases separated the two germline ends. CDR3 sequence reads: CASSVGQGTYEQYF. CDR3 in DNA: TGTGCCAGCAGCGTAGGCCAGGGCACCTACGAGCAGTACTTC.

The rearrangement uses TRBV7-9 and TRBJ1-2; D gene uncertain. CDR3 length equals 13 residues. Germline V gene lookup returns CDR1 SEHNR and CDR2 FQNEAQ (reference sequence). Trimming pared 5 bases from V and 6 bases from J, leaving 13 bases between. The CDR3 coding sequence is TGTGCCAGCAGCAGGAACTCGTTTGATGGCTACACCTTC. Amino acid sequence: CASSRNSFDGYTF.

This sequence joins TRBV11-2 and TRBJ2-3; the match to TRBD1 covers 9 bases. The CDR3 has 16 amino acids. The germline CDR1 and CDR2 sequences are SGHAT and FQNNGV. The J segment lost 3 bases and the V segment lost 1 base, leaving 5 bases of the junction unmatched. The CDR3 DNA follows: TGTGCCAGCAGCTTAGGGACCGGGACAGGGACAGATACGCAGTATTTT. Residues: CASSLGTGTGTDTQYF.

The chain carries TRBV29-1 and TRBJ1-2; D is possibly TRBD1 (5 bases). Looked up from germline, CDR1 is SQVTM and CDR2 is ANQGSEA. V lost 6 bases, J lost 5 bases, and 13 bases lay in between. The CDR3 has 12 residues. In nucleotides, the CDR3 is TGCAGCGTAGAACAGGTCCAGTATGGCTACACCTTC. As protein: CSVEQVQYGYTF.

J is TRBJ1-5 and V is TRBV23-1, with D hard to call. Being an ORF, TRBV23-1 has a function that is uncertain. CDR3 length: 13 residues. The V gene lost 5 bases and the J gene lost 5 bases, with 10 bases spanning the gap. Here the CDR3 DNA reads TGCGCCAGCAGTTGGAACATACATCAGCCCCAGCATTTT. Translation gives CASSWNIHQPQHF.

This clone has a handful of counts. The chain joins TRBV19 to TRBJ2-3, with D maybe TRBD2 (5 bases). Germline CDR1 LNHDA, CDR2 SQIVND (reference sequence). This CDR3 region has 15 residues. The germline V and J ends were trimmed by 3 bases and 0 bases, with 10 bases remaining between them. CDR3 loop: CASSIRTGSTDTQYF. The CDR3 region has the DNA TGTGCCAGTAGTATCCGGACGGGAAGCACAGATACGCAGTATTTT. Together with reference TRBV19 and TRBJ2-3, the CDR3 gives the full variable domain: DGGITQSPKYLFRKEGQNVTLSCEQNLNHDAMYWYRQDPGQGLRLIYYSQIVNDFQKGDIAEGYSVSREKKESFPLTVTSAQKNPTAFYLCASSIRTGSTDTQYFGPGTRLTVL.

This chain links TRBV13 with TRBJ2-3; the match to TRBD1 covers 7 bases. The germline CDR1 and CDR2 sequences are PRHDT and FYEKMQ (reference sequence). V was clipped by 3 bases and J by 2 bases; unmatched bases: 5. The CDR3 totals 15 residues. CDR3 bases: TGTGCCAGCAGCTTTGGGGGACAGTTCACAGATACGCAGTATTTT. It specifies CASSFGGQFTDTQYF.

Comments on this clone: Possible read error: a much larger clone is one base away. This specimen includes other DNA sequences encoding the same CDR3. The chain carries TRBV7-8 and TRBJ1-1; D is unresolved. The V and J ends lost 3 bases and 3 bases respectively, with 2 bases between them. The germline V gene has CDR1 SGHVS and CDR2 FQNEAQ. The CDR3 is made up of 11 amino acids. This chain's CDR3 is CASSLDTEAFF. The DNA of the CDR3 is TGTGCCAGCAGCTTGGACACTGAAGCTTTCTTT.

This clone occurred once. This chain uses TRBV25-1 with TRBJ1-6, with D perhaps matching TRBD1 (5 bases). This CDR3 comprises 16 residues. Germline V gives CDR1 MGHDK, CDR2 SYGVNS. Trimming stripped 1 base from V and 6 bases from J, with 13 bases between. The CDR3 nucleotides read TGTGCCAGCAGTGAATCTTTGGGGCAGACTAATTCACCCCTCCACTTT. It encodes CASSESLGQTNSPLHF.

This clone was seen a few times. The chain couples TRBV29-1 to TRBJ2-3; D may be TRBD1 or TRBD2 (5 bases each). The length of the CDR3 is 13 residues. The germline gives CDR1 SQVTM, CDR2 ANQGSEA. The germline V and J ends were trimmed by 8 bases and 4 bases, with 16 bases remaining between them. CDR3 nucleotides: TGCAGCTTGTCAGCGGTGGGGCCAGATACGCAGTATTTT. Translation: CSLSAVGPDTQYF.

The chain links TRBV6-5 to TRBJ2-7; no clear D. Trimming cost V 4 bases and J 3 bases, with 7 bases left between them. In germline, CDR1 is MNHEY, CDR2 SVGAGI. The CDR3 sequence is 12 residues long. The CDR3 region is CASSSRGYEQYF. The CDR3 DNA reads TGTGCCAGCAGTTCCCGTGGCTACGAGCAGTACTTC.

The chain employs TRBV19 and TRBJ1-2; 8 positions agree with TRBD1. The germline V gene encodes CDR1 LNHDA and CDR2 SQIVND (reference sequence). Unmatched junction bases numbered 8, after V lost 5 bases and J lost 3 bases. The CDR3 runs to 15 residues. The CDR3 is CASSFGGQGDYGYTF. The CDR3 DNA follows: TGTGCCAGTAGTTTCGGAGGACAGGGAGACTATGGCTACACCTTC.

As for this clone: One end of the junction fails to match germline, which may point to a read error. The rearrangement joins TRBV6-5 to TRBJ1-2; D gene uncertain. The V gene's germline CDR1 is MNHEY and CDR2 SVGAGI. The CDR3 totals 11 residues. The CDR3 region has the DNA TGTGCCAGCAGTTACCCTCCGACAAGCTTCTTC. Amino acids: CASSYPPTSFF.

This clone was seen a few times. The rearrangement joins TRBV28 to TRBJ1-5, with D tentatively TRBD1 (5 bases). The CDR3 consists of 14 residues. Looked up from germline, CDR1 is MDHEN and CDR2 is SYDVKM. V lost 0 bases, J lost 6 bases, and 9 bases lay in between. In DNA, the CDR3 is TGTGCCAGCAGTTTATGGCAGGGTACTCAGCCCCAGCATTTT. Protein product: CASSLWQGTQPQHF.

For this clone: One base separates it from a far larger clone, so it is likely a read error. The CDR3, as DNA: TGTGCCAGCAGCTTGGGGACAGGGAATCAGCCCCAGCATTTT. Protein: CASSLGTGNQPQHF. The gene calls are TRBV5-4 and TRBJ1-5, with 8 bases fitting TRBD1. The length of the CDR3 is 14 residues. V was pared by 0 bases and J by 4 bases, with 0 bases of the junction left unmatched. Germline V CDR1 and CDR2: SGHNT, YYREEE (reference sequence).

This clone came up a few times. The chain recombines TRBV4-1 with TRBJ1-2; D uncertain. There are 12 residues in the CDR3. The germline V and J ends were trimmed by 0 bases and 7 bases, with 6 bases remaining between them. In germline, CDR1 is MGHRA, CDR2 YSYEKL. The CDR3 loop is CASSQEGSGYTF. The CDR3 nucleotides are TGCGCCAGCAGCCAAGAAGGGTCTGGCTACACCTTC.

This clone was seen only a few times. Within the sample, other DNA sequences also encode this same CDR3. The chain joins TRBV4-3 to TRBJ2-5, with 7 bases that match TRBD1. This CDR3 is built from 13 residues. The ends lost 0 bases at V and 5 bases at J; junction bases unmatched: 0. Germline values: CDR1 LGHNA, CDR2 YSLEER. In nucleotides, the CDR3 is TGCGCCAGCAGCCAAGAACAGGGGGAGACCCAGTACTTC. Protein: CASSQEQGETQYF.

The chain carries TRBV29-1 and TRBJ1-1; D not resolved. This CDR3 spans 13 amino acids. Germline assignment: CDR1 SQVTM and CDR2 ANQGSEA. The V end was cut by 6 bases, the J end by 4 bases, with 15 bases between. Here the CDR3 DNA reads TGCAGCGTCTTCACGAGGCTCGGCACTGAAGCTTTCTTT. This codes for CSVFTRLGTEAFF. The whole variable domain, filled in from reference TRBV29-1 and TRBJ1-1, reads SAVISQKPSRDICQRGTSLTIQCQVDSQVTMMFWYRQQPGQSLTLIATANQGSEATYESGFVIDKFPISRPNLTFSTLTVSNMSPEDSSIYLCSVFTRLGTEAFFGQGTRLTVV.

This clone was counted a few times. Other DNA sequences of this sample code for an identical CDR3. The chain is built from TRBV29-1 and TRBJ2-7; D is unresolved. The CDR3 contains 11 residues. V was clipped by 2 bases and J by 5 bases, with 7 bases between them. Germline CDR1 is SQVTM and CDR2 is ANQGSEA. This CDR3 reads CSVELRDEQYF. Here the CDR3 DNA reads TGCAGCGTTGAATTACGAGACGAGCAGTACTTC.

The chain combines TRBV7-2 with TRBJ2-6, with 12 bases that match TRBD2. CDR1 is SGHTA and CDR2 is FQGNSA in the germline V gene. The ends lost 5 bases at V and 0 bases at J; junction bases unmatched: 5. This CDR3 region has 18 residues. DNA for the CDR3: TGTGCCAGCAGCCAACTAGCGGGGGGTCCCTCTGGGGCCAACGTCCTGACTTTC. This translates into CASSQLAGGPSGANVLTF.

Only one count was recorded for this clone. The rearrangement uses TRBV29-1 and TRBJ1-1; D may be TRBD1 (6 bases). Per the germline V gene, CDR1 is SQVTM and CDR2 is ANQGSEA. CDR3 length: 12 residues. Between the trimmed V and J ends, which lost 4 bases and 1 base, there was a span of 7 bases. The CDR3 sequence: CSVAQGNTEAFF. In nucleotides, the CDR3 is TGCAGCGTTGCACAGGGGAACACTGAAGCTTTCTTT.

The chain links TRBV29-1 to TRBJ2-7, with 8 bases aligning to TRBD1. Germline-derived CDR1 and CDR2 are SQVTM and ANQGSEA. There are 12 residues in the CDR3. V trimming: 5 bases; J trimming: 4 bases; junction bases outside the gene matches: 4. In DNA, the CDR3 is TGCAGCGTTCAGGGGGCTTTATACGAGCAGTACTTC. This translates into CSVQGALYEQYF.

In its sample, this clone was seen many times. The chain links TRBV2 to TRBJ2-1; no firm D call. Germline CDR1 reads SNHLY; CDR2 reads FYNNEI. V lost 6 bases and J 6 bases, leaving 12 bases between the germline ends. The CDR3 extends over 13 amino acids. CDR3 region: CASSAPPANEQFF. DNA for the CDR3: TGTGCCAGCAGCGCCCCCCCGGCCAATGAGCAGTTCTTC. The whole variable domain, remainder taken from reference TRBV2 and TRBJ2-1, is EPEVTQTPSHQVTQMGQEVILRCVPISNHLYFYWYRQILGQKVEFLVSFYNNEISEKSEIFDDQFSVERPDGSNFTLKIRSTKLEDSAMYFCASSAPPANEQFFGPGTRLTVL.

J is TRBJ2-6 and V is TRBV29-1; D unclear. This CDR3 is 13 amino acids long. The germline V gene encodes CDR1 SQVTM and CDR2 ANQGSEA. The V gene lost 4 bases and the J gene lost 0 bases, with 4 bases spanning the gap. In nucleotides, the CDR3 is TGCAGCGTTGTTTACTCTGGGGCCAACGTCCTGACTTTC. Its protein product is CSVVYSGANVLTF.

The genes are TRBV2 and TRBJ2-2; 8 bases are shared with TRBD2. J gave up 1 base and V 6 bases, and 4 bases lay outside the gene matches. The CDR3 consists of 15 residues. The germline V gene has CDR1 SNHLY and CDR2 FYNNEI. This CDR3 is CASRPSGGNTGELFF. The CDR3 coding sequence is TGTGCCAGCAGACCCAGCGGGGGGAACACCGGGGAGCTGTTTTTT.

The chain employs TRBV7-8 and TRBJ1-2; TRBD1 agrees at 9 bases. Germline V lookup: CDR1 SGHVS, CDR2 FQNEAQ. CDR3 length: 16 residues. Trimming at V came to 1 base and at J to 3 bases, leaving 6 bases not matched to a gene. The CDR3 loop is CASSLDPGQGYYGYTF. The CDR3 coding sequence is TGTGCCAGCAGCTTAGATCCGGGACAGGGATACTATGGCTACACCTTC.

As to this clone: Other DNA sequences in this sample translate to the same CDR3. V is TRBV20-1 and J is TRBJ2-5; D gene ambiguous. The CDR3 length is 10 residues. Per germline, CDR1 DFQATT and CDR2 SNEGSKA (reference sequence). The V gene lost 4 bases and the J gene lost 4 bases, with 4 bases spanning the gap. CDR3 nucleotide sequence: TGCAGTGCTAAGAGAGAGACCCAGTACTTC. This sequence encodes CSAKRETQYF.

The CDR3 protein is CATKTSGGATEQFF. The CDR3 nucleotides read TGTGCCACCAAGACTAGCGGGGGGGCCACTGAGCAGTTCTTC. The rearrangement joins TRBV10-3 to TRBJ2-1; 14 nucleotides match TRBD2. CDR1 is ENHRY and CDR2 is SYGVKD in the germline V gene. The CDR3 totals 14 residues. The trim removed 10 bases at V and 9 bases at J, leaving 8 bases unmatched.

The chain links TRBV4-3 to TRBJ2-1; D is undetermined. Trimming stripped 0 bases from V and 10 bases from J, with 10 bases between. The CDR3 consists of 13 residues. Germline V gives CDR1 LGHNA, CDR2 YSLEER. This CDR3 is CASSQDVVREQFF. The CDR3 DNA follows: TGCGCCAGCAGCCAAGATGTGGTTAGAGAGCAGTTCTTC.